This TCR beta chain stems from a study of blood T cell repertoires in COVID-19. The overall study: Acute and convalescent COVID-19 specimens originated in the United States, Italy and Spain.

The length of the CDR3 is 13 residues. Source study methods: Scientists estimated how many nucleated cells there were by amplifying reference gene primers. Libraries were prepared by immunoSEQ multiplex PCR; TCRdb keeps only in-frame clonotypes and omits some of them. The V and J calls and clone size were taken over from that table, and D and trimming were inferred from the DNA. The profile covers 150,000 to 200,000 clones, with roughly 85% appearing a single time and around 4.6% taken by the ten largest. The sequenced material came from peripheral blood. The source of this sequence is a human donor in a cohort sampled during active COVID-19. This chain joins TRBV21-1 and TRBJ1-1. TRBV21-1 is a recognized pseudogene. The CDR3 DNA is TGTGCCAGCAGCACCCCACGGGGAGGTGAAGCTTTCTTT. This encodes CASSTPRGGEAFF.